Listed here are 31 T cell receptor beta chains from one sample, sequenced in a study of somatic mutations in cytotoxic T cells in rheumatoid arthritis. TCRdb's table, derived via immunoSEQ multiplex PCR, lists solely in-frame clones and lacks some. The table shows roughly 8,200 clones, with more than 60% occurring only once. Specimen: CD8+ T cells sorted from blood. The receptors come from an adult with rheumatoid arthritis.

The chain combines TRBV5-8 with TRBJ2-1; weak D call: TRBD2 (6 bases). This CDR3 has 12 amino acids. Germline V gene lookup returns CDR1 SGHTS and CDR2 YDEGEE. V was shortened by 1 base and J by 10 bases, with 9 bases between the two germline ends. CDR3 region: CASSLRGGEQFF. Written as DNA, the CDR3 is TGTGCCAGCAGCTTGCGTGGGGGGGAGCAGTTCTTC. The full variable domain, completed using reference TRBV5-8 and TRBJ2-1, is EAGVTQSPTHLIKTRGQQATLRCSPISGHTSVYWYQQALGLGLQFLLWYDEGEERNRGNFPPRFSGRQFPNYSSELNVNALELEDSALYLCASSLRGGEQFFGPGTRLTVL.

The chain joins TRBV4-1 to TRBJ2-7, with D uncertain. Trimming took off 1 base at V and 3 bases at J, with 10 bases between the two ends. This CDR3 has 14 amino acids. The germline V gene encodes CDR1 MGHRA and CDR2 YSYEKL. CDR3 bases: TGCGCCAGCAGCCAAGGTGTAGGCGGCTACGAGCAGTACTTC. Translation: CASSQGVGGYEQYF.

The chain recombines TRBV5-4 with TRBJ2-6, with TRBD2 as a possible D gene (6 bases). The CDR3 is made up of 17 amino acids. Germline assignment: CDR1 SGHNT and CDR2 YYREEE (reference sequence). V gave up 2 bases and J gave up 0 bases, with 12 bases separating them. CDR3 sequence: CASSLERVSSGANVLTF. The CDR3 nucleotides are TGTGCCAGCAGCTTAGAGCGGGTTTCCTCTGGGGCCAACGTCCTGACTTTC.

This chain links TRBV11-1 with TRBJ2-3, with 8 bases identical to TRBD2. This CDR3 region has 16 residues. Germline CDR1 and CDR2: SGHAT and FQDESV (reference sequence). V was pared by 5 bases and J by 2 bases, with 9 bases of the junction left unmatched. CDR3 DNA: TGTGCCAGCAGCCCACCGGGGCGGGGGGTCACAGATACGCAGTATTTT. Its translation is CASSPPGRGVTDTQYF.

This clone appeared a few times. V and J are TRBV4-1 and TRBJ2-7, with 10 nucleotides matching TRBD2. The germline gives CDR1 MGHRA, CDR2 YSYEKL. This CDR3 comprises 15 residues. J was trimmed by 3 bases and V by 2 bases; bases with no gene match: 4. CDR3 residues: CASSQLAGADYEQYF. The CDR3 DNA follows: TGCGCCAGCAGCCAACTAGCGGGGGCGGACTACGAGCAGTACTTC.

V gene TRBV7-6 combines with J gene TRBJ2-5; 11 bases are shared with TRBD1. This CDR3 comprises 16 residues. Germline V gene data show CDR1 as SGHVS and CDR2 as FNYEAQ. The V gene end was trimmed by 3 bases and the J gene end by 4 bases; junction bases not matched to a gene: 7. The CDR3 nucleotides read TGTGCCAGCAGCTTTCACGGACAGGGGGCACGAGAGACCCAGTACTTC. Translated: CASSFHGQGARETQYF.

This clone was seen a handful of times. This chain links TRBV14 with TRBJ1-2; no definite D call. Trimming removed 0 bases from V and 9 bases from J, with 8 bases in between. This CDR3 has 12 amino acids. Germline assignment: CDR1 SGHDN and CDR2 FVKESK. The CDR3 sequence is CASSQDLFSYTF. In DNA form, the CDR3 reads TGTGCCAGCAGCCAAGATCTGTTCAGCTACACCTTC.

There are a few counts of this clone. J is TRBJ1-1 and V is TRBV5-1; D ambiguous. This CDR3 region has 13 residues. Between the trimmed V and J ends, which lost 0 bases and 6 bases, there was a span of 9 bases. The V gene's germline CDR1 is SGHRS and CDR2 YFSETQ. The CDR3 region has the DNA TGCGCCAGCAGCTTGGCGGCCAACGCTGAAGCTTTCTTT. Amino acid sequence: CASSLAANAEAFF.

This clone was counted only a few times. In nucleotides, the CDR3 is TGTGCCAGCAGCTTGGGACTAGCGGGGGTTTTTTACACAGATACGCAGTATTTT. This translates into CASSLGLAGVFYTDTQYF. The rearrangement joins TRBV11-2 to TRBJ2-3; 14 nucleotides line up with TRBD2. The ends lost 3 bases at V and 2 bases at J; junction bases unmatched: 7. CDR1 and CDR2 (germline): SGHAT, FQNNGV. The CDR3 totals 18 residues.

This clone has more than one count but fewer than ten. This sequence joins TRBV2 and TRBJ1-4; D gene unclear. The V gene's germline CDR1 is SNHLY and CDR2 FYNNEI. The length of the CDR3 is 16 residues. V lost 4 bases, J lost 5 bases, and 17 bases lay in between. The CDR3 loop reads CASSGARTVYNEKLFF. The CDR3 region has the DNA TGTGCCAGCAGTGGAGCTAGGACGGTATACAATGAAAAACTGTTTTTT.

The rearrangement uses TRBV5-5 and TRBJ1-5, with D uncertain. Germline assignment: CDR1 SGHKS and CDR2 YYEKEE (reference sequence). This CDR3 is built from 14 residues. Trimming took off 5 bases at V and 2 bases at J, with 11 bases between the two ends. DNA for the CDR3: TGTGCCAGCAGGCCGGGAGTGGGCAATCAGCCCCAGCATTTT. It translates to CASRPGVGNQPQHF.

The rearrangement links TRBV4-1 to TRBJ1-6; the D gene is possibly TRBD1 (6 bases). The CDR3 sequence is 16 residues long. Trimming pared 0 bases from V and 6 bases from J, leaving 12 bases between. CDR1 and CDR2 from the germline V gene are MGHRA and YSYEKL. CDR3 nucleotide sequence: TGCGCCAGCAGCCAAGAGGGGGGGGCAAGTAATTCACCCCTCCACTTT. Amino acids: CASSQEGGASNSPLHF.

The CDR3 is CSVRTDTQYF. DNA for the CDR3: TGCAGCGTTCGTACAGATACGCAGTATTTT. This rearrangement joins TRBV29-1 to TRBJ2-3; D gene uncertain. Germline V lookup: CDR1 SQVTM, CDR2 ANQGSEA. Trimming stripped 5 bases from V and 3 bases from J, with 3 bases between. This CDR3 has 10 amino acids.

CDR3 amino acids: CAWSVLTGGIQYF. The CDR3 nucleotides are TGTGCCTGGAGTGTACTTACAGGGGGCATTCAGTACTTC. The chain has TRBV30 and TRBJ2-4; 8 bases map to TRBD1. The CDR3 totals 13 residues. Trimming removed 0 bases from V and 9 bases from J; junction bases left unmatched: 4. From germline, CDR1 is GTSNPN and CDR2 SVGIG (reference sequence).

This chain links TRBV7-9 with TRBJ2-5; 7 bases are shared with TRBD1. The ends lost 5 bases at V and 5 bases at J; junction bases unmatched: 11. The CDR3 length is 15 residues. Germline V gene lookup returns CDR1 SEHNR and CDR2 FQNEAQ (reference sequence). The CDR3 protein is CASSTPGTARETQYF. The CDR3 DNA reads TGTGCCAGCAGCACTCCCGGGACAGCTCGGGAGACCCAGTACTTC.

V is TRBV5-1 and J is TRBJ2-3; D tentatively reads TRBD1 or TRBD2 (6 bases each). Germline V lookup: CDR1 SGHRS, CDR2 YFSETQ. Trimming left V 1 base short and J 4 bases short, with 19 bases between. There are 17 residues in the CDR3. The DNA of the CDR3 is TGCGCCAGCAGCTTGTCGATGAGGGGGGCGGGCGCAGATACGCAGTATTTT. It is translated as CASSLSMRGAGADTQYF.

V gene TRBV6-5 combines with J gene TRBJ2-1; D not resolved. Germline CDR1 and CDR2: MNHEY and SVGAGI. Trimming pared 2 bases from V and 8 bases from J, leaving 13 bases between. This CDR3 is 14 amino acids long. CDR3 in amino acids: CASSYKMLGDEQFF. In nucleotides, the CDR3 is TGTGCCAGCAGTTACAAGATGCTGGGTGATGAGCAGTTCTTC.

The chain carries TRBV5-1 and TRBJ2-5; 10 bases map to TRBD1. After removal of 3 bases from V and 5 bases from J, the junction contained 7 bases not matched to a gene. This CDR3 comprises 15 residues. Germline-derived CDR1 and CDR2 are SGHRS and YFSETQ. The CDR3 loop reads CASSSQTGGWETQYF. The CDR3 DNA sequence: TGCGCCAGCAGCTCTCAGACAGGGGGCTGGGAGACCCAGTACTTC.

CDR3 nucleotides: TGTGCCAGCAGCGTAGATTGGGGAAACCCAACTGGAAACACCATATATTTT. It translates to CASSVDWGNPTGNTIYF. J is TRBJ1-3 and V is TRBV9, with D unclear. Germline CDR1 is SGDLS and CDR2 is YYNGEE. The CDR3 contains 17 residues. Trimming cost V 0 bases and J 2 bases, with 15 bases left between them.

The chain employs TRBV21-1 and TRBJ1-5; the tabulated D call, TRBD1, remains unverified against the DNA. TRBV21-1 corresponds to a pseudogene. The CDR3 contains 16 residues. The CDR3 region is CASSKRDRSQNRPQHF. For the CDR3, the DNA is TGTGCCAGCAGCAAAAGGGACAGATCCCAGAATCGGCCCCAGCATTTT.

This chain uses TRBV19 with TRBJ1-1; D is uncertain. This CDR3 is built from 14 residues. Germline V lookup: CDR1 LNHDA, CDR2 SQIVND (reference sequence). Trimming took 7 bases from V and 1 from J, leaving 13 bases between them. This CDR3 reads CASTPGQANTEAFF. In DNA form, the CDR3 reads TGTGCCAGTACCCCTGGGCAGGCGAACACTGAAGCTTTCTTT.

The chain employs TRBV10-1 and TRBJ2-2, with 11 bases that match TRBD1. Germline CDR1 is WNHNN and CDR2 is SYGVQD (reference sequence). The J segment lost 7 bases and the V segment lost 4 bases, leaving 5 bases of the junction unmatched. This CDR3 comprises 15 residues. The CDR3 reads CASSGGQGAYGELFF. In DNA form, the CDR3 reads TGCGCCAGCAGTGGTGGACAGGGGGCATACGGGGAGCTGTTTTTT.

The chain carries TRBV27 and TRBJ2-3; maybe TRBD2 (6 bases). The CDR3 covers 16 residues. V was cut by 0 bases and J by 4 bases, with 14 bases left in between. Per germline, CDR1 MNHEY and CDR2 SMNVEV (reference sequence). The CDR3 DNA follows: TGTGCCAGCAGTTTATCGTGGACTACCAGGTCAGATACGCAGTATTTT. Amino acids: CASSLSWTTRSDTQYF.

The V call is TRBV15, the J call TRBJ2-2, with D perhaps matching TRBD2 (5 bases). Germline V gene sequence: CDR1 LNHNV, CDR2 YYDKDF (reference sequence). The CDR3 has 15 residues. Trimming shortened V by 4 bases and J by 2 bases, and 11 bases separated the two germline ends. The CDR3 is CATSIGRANTGELFF. The DNA of the CDR3 is TGTGCCACCAGCATTGGGAGAGCTAACACCGGGGAGCTGTTTTTT.

The gene calls are TRBV19 and TRBJ2-7, with D hard to call. The CDR3 is 13 amino acids. Trimming pared 6 bases from V and 1 base from J, leaving 10 bases between. Germline V lookup: CDR1 LNHDA, CDR2 SQIVND (reference sequence). CDR3 protein: CASSATVSYEQYF. Here the CDR3 DNA reads TGTGCCAGTAGCGCGACGGTATCCTACGAGCAGTACTTC.

The chain couples TRBV6-4 to TRBJ2-2; D may be TRBD1 (6 bases). The CDR3 extends over 15 amino acids. The germline gives CDR1 MRHNA, CDR2 SNTAGT. V gave up 3 bases and J gave up 1 base, with 9 bases separating them. The CDR3 nucleotides read TGTGCCAGCAGTGAGGGGGCAGGGAACACCGGGGAGCTGTTTTTT. Translated, it gives CASSEGAGNTGELFF.

Regarding this clone: An end of the junction does not agree with germline; a read error may underlie this. V gene TRBV27 combines with J gene TRBJ2-1; possibly TRBD2 for D (5 bases). Germline lookup yields CDR1 MNHEY and CDR2 SMNVEV (reference sequence). This CDR3 region has 14 residues. The CDR3 loop reads CASSISGTYNEQFF. The CDR3, as DNA: TGTGCCAGCAGTATATCCGGGACCTACAATGAGCAGTTCTTC.

The chain recombines TRBV2 with TRBJ1-2; D not certain. Germline V gene data show CDR1 as SNHLY and CDR2 as FYNNEI. The CDR3 is made up of 12 amino acids. V was cut by 7 bases and J by 0 bases, with 6 bases left in between. The CDR3 loop reads CASILTNYGYTF. The CDR3 coding sequence is TGTGCCAGCATCCTAACTAACTATGGCTACACCTTC.

This clone was counted a single time. V is TRBV19 and J is TRBJ2-7, with 9 bases fitting TRBD1. The CDR3 totals 16 residues. Germline V gene sequence: CDR1 LNHDA, CDR2 SQIVND (reference sequence). The trim removed 8 bases at V and 4 bases at J, leaving 15 bases unmatched. The CDR3 spells CASSGEAGTGLYEQYF. The CDR3 DNA reads as TGTGCCAGTTCTGGGGAGGCCGGGACAGGGCTGTACGAGCAGTACTTC.

This clone was observed a handful of times. The chain has TRBV9 and TRBJ2-5; the D gene is possibly TRBD2 (6 bases). The CDR3 totals 15 residues. Germline V CDR1 and CDR2: SGDLS, YYNGEE. Trimming shortened V by 3 bases and J by 2 bases, and 14 bases separated the two germline ends. For the CDR3, the DNA is TGTGCCAGCAGCGCAGACGTGGGAGGACAAGAGACCCAGTACTTC. Protein sequence: CASSADVGGQETQYF.

The chain links TRBV4-1 to TRBJ1-3; D possibly corresponds to TRBD1 (6 bases). CDR1 MGHRA and CDR2 YSYEKL come from the germline V gene. Trimming removed 1 base from V and 1 base from J, with 14 bases in between. The CDR3 extends over 17 amino acids. The CDR3 sequence: CASSQVLTRGSGNTIYF. The CDR3 DNA reads as TGCGCCAGCAGCCAAGTCCTGACCAGGGGATCTGGAAACACCATATATTTT.